Presented here are 5 T cell receptor beta chains from one specimen sequenced in a study of Graves' ophthalmopathy and Graves' hyperthyroidism. For repertoire sequencing, the TCR beta CDR3 regions were amplified from RNA transcripts. HTBI-primed first-round RT-PCR preceded second-round multiplex PCR. TCRdb re-called the multiplex PCR reads with MiXCR, one entry per CDR3 protein. This table holds approximately 37,000 distinct CDR3 sequences, approximately 52% found once. Sample: peripheral blood. All receptors come from an adult man with Graves' ophthalmopathy.

This clonotype was recorded many times. The chain couples TRBV12-3 or TRBV12-4 to TRBJ1-1, with D uncertain. Between the trimmed V and J ends, which lost 3 bases and 4 bases, there was a span of 12 bases. The CDR3 is 14 residues long. The CDR3 DNA follows: TGTGCCAGCAGTTTCGGCGGTTGGGGCACTGAAGCTTTCTTT. As protein: CASSFGGWGTEAFF.

Many counts were recorded for this clonotype. V is TRBV20-1 and J is TRBJ2-5; TRBD1 agrees at 11 bases. The J segment lost 5 bases and the V segment lost 1 base, leaving 9 bases of the junction unmatched. The germline V gene has CDR1 DFQATT and CDR2 SNEGSKA (reference sequence). The CDR3 covers 16 residues. In nucleotides, the CDR3 is TGCAGTGCTAGAGCCTCCAGGACAGGGGGCGTCGAGACCCAGTACTTC. This encodes CSARASRTGGVETQYF.

The table lists this clonotype with many counts. The chain uses TRBV7-9 and TRBJ1-1; maybe TRBD1 (5 bases). Trimming removed 0 bases at V and 0 bases at J, with 5 bases between. Germline V lookup: CDR1 SEHNR, CDR2 FQNEAQ (reference sequence). There are 14 residues in the CDR3. In DNA, the CDR3 is TGTGCCAGCAGCTTAGCAGGGGTGAACACTGAAGCTTTCTTT. It codes for CASSLAGVNTEAFF.

This clonotype was detected many times. This rearrangement joins TRBV6-5 to TRBJ1-1; D possibly corresponds to TRBD1 (5 bases). CDR3 length: 15 residues. Germline CDR1 MNHEY, CDR2 SVGAGI. V lost 6 bases and J 1 base, leaving 15 bases between the germline ends. In DNA, the CDR3 is TGTGCCAGCAGGCTCCACGGGGCGCCGAACACTGAAGCTTTCTTT. Protein: CASRLHGAPNTEAFF.

This clonotype was observed at least ten times. The chain joins TRBV20-1 to TRBJ2-3; D might be TRBD1 (6 bases). CDR1 DFQATT and CDR2 SNEGSKA come from the germline V gene (reference sequence). The CDR3 spans 14 residues. Trimming took 5 bases from V and 1 from J, leaving 13 bases between them. Written as DNA, the CDR3 is TGCAGTGCTTCCCGGGACATCCGCACAGATACGCAGTATTTT. Its translation: CSASRDIRTDTQYF.